This TCR beta chain was profiled in a study of T cells after yellow fever vaccination (dated 2019 in TCRdb). The study in broad terms: The SMART-Seq v4 Ultra Low Input RNA kit was used to prepare libraries from fractions with low cell numbers. To follow T-cell clones before and after primary and booster YFV17D yellow fever vaccination, bulk TCR alpha and beta repertoires were sequenced over time. Two healthy male donors, one aged 18 to 30 and one aged 30 to 40 years, made up the cohort. Blood was collected at multiple timepoints before and after primary and secondary immunization, and bulk PBMC replicates and cell subsets were isolated. Beyond this particular receptor, the publication reports: The secondary T-cell response was found to be weaker but faster than the primary response, with a peak reached on day 5 rather than on day 15. Computational filtering was required because FACS-sorted repertoires could contain abundant contaminating clonotypes from the bulk population. Because the study included only a couple of donors, the extent to which the findings can be generalized is limited. Most clones expanded after primary vaccination were re-detected after the booster (almost 97% of CD4 and around 86% of CD8), suggesting broad memory maintenance. A small fraction of clonotypes showed up in both the CD4 and CD8 compartments, probably as a result of convergent recombination.

CDR1 SGDLS and CDR2 YYNGEE were looked up in the germline V gene. Compared with germline, V lacks 4 bases and J lacks 6 bases; bases without a gene match: 10. The CDR3 sequence holds 15 residues, the cysteine and phenylalanine included. Only the CDR3 DNA stays, 45 bases, in frame from base 1. The data were produced on an Illumina NovaSeq 6000. Synthesis of TCR cDNA relied on 5'RACE template switching, a step that introduced a universal primer site along with unique molecular identifiers. Priming of cDNA synthesis was performed from both the TCR alpha and TCR beta constant segments. Library amplification involved two PCR steps, and the second step added sample barcodes and sequencing adapters. Libraries were sequenced on Illumina HiSeq 2500 (2x100 bp) or NovaSeq (2x150 bp). Per the source publication's procedure: MIGEC was used to demultiplex reads and collapse the reads into UMI consensus sequences, and MiXCR was used for V(D)J alignment. Vaccine-responding clonotypes were defined with edgeR using replicate PBMC samples, requiring FDR below 0.01 and a log2 fold change above 5 up to day 15. Each bulk clonotype was labeled CD4 or CD8 based on which sequenced repertoire, CD4 or CD8, contained the clonotype at higher abundance. TCRdb reanalyzed the raw reads on its own, using fastp at Q25 for trimming and MiXCR for clone calling, and kept in-frame beta chains. Records with the same CDR3 protein are collapsed into one entry carrying the most frequent genes and DNA. These V and J calls originate from TCRdb's pipeline instead of the authors' own analysis. In all, the sample holds about 320,000 distinct CDR3 sequences, and roughly an eighth of those were seen once. About 3% of the sample goes to the ten largest clones.

The meaning of the sample's treatment or condition label: live attenuated yellow fever vaccine strain. PBMCs were isolated from peripheral blood using a standard Ficoll-Paque protocol. Dynabeads CD4 and CD8 positive selection kits were used to isolate CD4 and CD8 T-cell fractions. TriZol was used to extract RNA from bulk PBMCs, from CD4 and CD8 fractions, and from dextramer-positive and dextramer-negative fractions. Comments on this clonotype: The clone's antigen remains unknown. Base qualities were left out, and no much larger clone turns up one base away.

The sequenced sample was CD4+ T cells sorted from PBMCs, obtained 15 days after the yellow fever booster vaccination. The TCR originated in a man aged 18 to 29 who received the YFV17D yellow fever vaccine. The sequence joins TRBV9 to TRBJ2-3; a stretch of 8 junction bases matches TRBD1. This receptor carries the CDR3 CASSQMQGAWDTQYF. The DNA is as follows: TGTGCCAGCAGCCAGATGCAGGGGGCTTGGGATACGCAGTATTTT.